Reported below is one T cell receptor beta chain. This record comes from a study of blood T cell repertoires in COVID-19. The CDR3 has 14 amino acids. Trimming removed 2 bases from V and 6 bases from J, with 12 bases in between. Germline CDR1 and CDR2: SGHAT and FQNNGV. Profiled with immunoSEQ multiplex PCR; TCRdb holds only in-frame clones, not every one. The sample yields under 70,000 clones, roughly 70% seen once. This sequence joins TRBV11-2 and TRBJ2-3; the D gene is possibly TRBD1 (6 bases). The source is a woman aged 65 to 85 with acute or convalescent COVID-19. Sequenced: peripheral blood. The CDR3, as DNA: TGTGCCAGCAGCTTACCTTATGGGGGCGATACGCAGTATTTT. It translates to CASSLPYGGDTQYF.